Listed below are T cell receptor beta chains from one sample, sequenced in a study of T-cell memory formation after mild COVID-19. One entry per CDR3 protein, called by TCRdb with MiXCR from the 5' RACE reads. Of some 130,000 distinct CDR3 sequences listed, around a sixth are singletons. The sample consisted of PBMCs or a T cell subset sorted from them (not recorded which). Receptor source: an adult woman who had mild COVID-19 (a few samples of this study predate the infection). Cell type and time point are not known. Both conserved end residues are part of each CDR3. A D gene is named only where the DNA matches it firmly. Size is stated for part of the rows, as once, few or many counts, or as a class when the clone is expanded.

j_gene	v_gene	d_gene	abundance	CDR3aa	CDR3nt
TRBJ2-7	TRBV5-1	-	-	CASTQVQGRPGEQYF	TGCGCCAGCACCCAGGTTCAGGGACGTCCAGGCGAGCAGTACTTC
TRBJ2-3	TRBV5-1	TRBD1	-	CASSLEGTGGTDTQYF	TGCGCCAGCAGCTTGGAAGGGACAGGAGGCACAGATACGCAGTATTTT
TRBJ2-6	TRBV27	-	-	CASSLMGYGANVLTF	TGTGCCAGCAGTTTGATGGGGTACGGGGCCAACGTCCTGACTTTC
TRBJ2-7	TRBV10-3	TRBD1	few	CAISEWQGAIYEQYF	TGTGCCATCAGTGAGTGGCAGGGGGCTATCTACGAGCAGTACTTC
TRBJ2-3	TRBV3-1	TRBD2	few	CASSQGTSGTDTQYF	TGTGCCAGCAGCCAAGGGACTAGCGGTACAGATACGCAGTATTTT
TRBJ2-7	TRBV4-1	-	few	CASSQEGTASYEQYF	TGCGCCAGCAGCCAAGAAGGTACAGCCTCCTACGAGCAGTACTTC
TRBJ1-1	TRBV7-9	TRBD1	few	CASSEQGSEAFF	TGTGCCAGCAGCGAACAGGGGTCTGAAGCTTTCTTT
TRBJ1-1	TRBV18	TRBD1	few	CASSPLTGVEAFF	TGTGCCAGCTCACCCCTGACAGGGGTTGAAGCTTTCTTT
TRBJ2-7	TRBV10-3	TRBD2	few	CAISEGSAGVMNEQYF	TGTGCCATCAGTGAAGGTTCAGCGGGAGTTATGAACGAGCAGTACTTC
TRBJ2-2	TRBV6-4	-	few	CASSDSFRGGDELFF	TGTGCCAGCAGTGACTCTTTCAGAGGGGGGGACGAGCTGTTTTTT
TRBJ1-2	TRBV5-6	-	few	CASSLVSRDYGYTF	TGTGCCAGCAGCTTGGTCTCGAGGGATTATGGCTACACCTTC
TRBJ1-5	TRBV5-6	-	-	CASSLSGSEPQHF	TGTGCCAGCAGCTTGTCGGGTAGCGAGCCCCAGCATTTT
TRBJ2-2	TRBV24-1	TRBD1	-	CATSGTGGTGELFF	TGTGCCACCAGTGGGACAGGGGGCACCGGGGAGCTGTTTTTT
TRBJ2-1	TRBV7-9	TRBD2	many	CASSPRLAGQLSNEQFF	TGTGCCAGCAGCCCCCGACTAGCGGGACAACTGAGCAATGAGCAGTTCTTC
TRBJ2-7	TRBV2	TRBD1	many	CAMRTGGSYEQYF	TGTGCCATGCGGACAGGGGGCTCCTACGAGCAGTACTTC
TRBJ1-5	TRBV7-9	-	few	CASSLSQGTQPQHF	TGTGCCAGCAGCTTATCCCAGGGGACTCAGCCCCAGCATTTT
TRBJ2-1	TRBV24-1	TRBD2	-	CATRTSGNNEQFF	TGTGCCACTCGGACTAGCGGTAACAATGAGCAGTTCTTC
TRBJ2-5	TRBV5-1	-	few	CASSWTHKETQYF	TGCGCCAGCAGCTGGACACATAAAGAGACCCAGTACTTC
TRBJ2-1	TRBV7-2	-	few	CASQGLRYNEQFF	TGTGCCAGCCAGGGGTTACGTTACAATGAGCAGTTCTTC
TRBJ2-3	TRBV7-9	TRBD2	-	CASSAVAGSFDTQYF	TGTGCCAGCAGCGCGGTAGCGGGGAGTTTTGATACGCAGTATTTT